The 25 T cell receptor beta chains in this list originate from one sample, sequenced in a study of tumor and adjacent non-tumor tissue in lung cancer (dated by TCRdb to 2016 to 2018). Bulk unsorted tissue served as the source for RNA extraction, and RNA quality was assessed using a NanoDrop ND-1000 and an Agilent 2100. The method was multiplex PCR. The listed sequencing device is Illumina HiSeq 2500. Following protocols modified from ARM-PCR, the researchers constructed TCRbeta libraries through three rounds of nested PCR with primers (Table S4). TCRdb reworked the public reads: Q25 trimming with fastp, MiXCR clone assembly, productive beta chains retained. Each record represents a unique CDR3 protein, reported with the most common genes and DNA among its rows. The sample records 220,000 or so distinct CDR3 sequences, 60% to 75% of which are singletons. The ten largest account for roughly a quarter of the sample.

Sequences were obtained from lung tumor tissue. Source of these receptors: a man aged 55 to 70 with non-small cell lung cancer.

Comment on this clonotype: A much more abundant neighbour one base away suggests this may be a read error. The chain couples TRBV4-1 to TRBJ2-3, with D unresolved. Germline CDR1 reads MGHRA; CDR2 reads YSYEKL. The CDR3 covers 17 residues. V gave up 0 bases and J gave up 2 bases, with 15 bases separating them. Here the CDR3 DNA reads TGCGCCAGCAGCCAAGATTGGCCTAACGAGATCACAGATACGCAGTATTTT. Translating gives CASSQDWPNEITDTQYF.

Turning to this clonotype: The junction departs from the called germline gene at one end, perhaps through a read error. The chain combines TRBV10-1 with TRBJ2-3; the D is unclear. CDR1 and CDR2 (germline): WNHNN, SYGVQD (reference sequence). The CDR3 has 13 residues. The CDR3, as DNA: TGCGCCAGCAGCGGACGGTTCACAGATACACAGTATTTT. Its protein is CASSGRFTDTQYF.

This clonotype is medium-sized (0.01 to 0.1%). This chain joins TRBV11-2 and TRBJ1-2, with 8 bases matching TRBD1. Trimming at V came to 5 bases and at J to 3 bases, leaving 2 bases not matched to a gene. Looked up from germline, CDR1 is SGHAT and CDR2 is FQNNGV. This CDR3 has 13 residues. CDR3 sequence (DNA): TGTGCCAGCAGCCCGACAGGGGACTATGGCTACACCTTC. Its protein is CASSPTGDYGYTF. Supplemented by reference TRBV11-2 and TRBJ1-2, the full variable domain reads EAGVAQSPRYKIIEKRQSVAFWCNPISGHATLYWYQQILGQGPKLLIQFQNNGVVDDSQLPKDRFSAERLKGVDSTLKIQPAKLEDSAVYLCASSPTGDYGYTFGSGTRLTVV.

Of note for this clonotype: The CDR3 carries no conserved terminal phenylalanine or tryptophan, so it likely arises from a read error. This rearrangement joins TRBV20-1 to TRBJ2-3; unclear D gene. The germline CDR1 and CDR2 sequences are DFQATT and SNEGSKA (reference sequence). V was trimmed by 3 bases and J by 2 bases, leaving 9 bases between them. This CDR3 spans 13 amino acids. CDR3 nucleotide sequence: TGCAGTGCTAGTAACCGGAACACAGATACGCAGTATATT. Residues: CSASNRNTDTQYI.

About this clonotype: No conserved phenylalanine or tryptophan ends this CDR3, so it is likely a read error. V gene TRBV24-1 combines with J gene TRBJ2-3, with D tentatively TRBD1 or TRBD2 (6 bases each). The CDR3 covers 13 residues. Germline-derived CDR1 and CDR2 are KGHDR and SFDVKD. The CDR3: CVTRGRRADTQYY. CDR3 bases: TGTGTCACCAGGGGACGGAGGGCAGATACGCAGTATTAT.

With respect to this clonotype: A much larger clone lies a single base off, so this may be a read error. The CDR3 protein is CASSPDTGGNTIYF. CDR3 bases: TGCGCCAGCAGCCCCGACACCGGGGGAAACACCATATATTTT. The rearrangement uses TRBV4-1 and TRBJ1-3; D is uncertain. The CDR3 is made up of 14 amino acids. Germline V CDR1 and CDR2: MGHRA, YSYEKL. V lost 4 bases to trimming and J lost 4 bases, with 11 bases between them.

The chain uses TRBV5-4 and TRBJ1-1, with D unresolved. V was cut by 0 bases and J by 1 base, with 10 bases left in between. The length of the CDR3 is 15 residues. The germline CDR1 and CDR2 sequences are SGHNT and YYREEE (reference sequence). The CDR3 coding sequence is TGTGCCAGCAGCTTGGGTCTCGGTCAGAACACTGAAGCTTTCTTT. This gives the protein CASSLGLGQNTEAFF.

On this clonotype: Lacking the conserved final phenylalanine or tryptophan, this CDR3 likely reflects a read error. The chain combines TRBV20-1 with TRBJ1-4, with TRBD1 matching 8 bases. The CDR3 extends over 14 amino acids. Germline V gives CDR1 DFQATT, CDR2 SNEGSKA (reference sequence). CDR3 sequence (DNA): TGCAGTGCCAAGGACGACAGGGGTGATGAAAGACTGTTTTCT. It is translated as CSAKDDRGDERLFS.

V gene TRBV20-1 combines with J gene TRBJ2-5, with a weak D call TRBD1 (7 bases). The germline V gene encodes CDR1 DFQATT and CDR2 SNEGSKA (reference sequence). The V end lost 0 bases, the J end lost 2 bases, and 13 bases lay between the germline ends. This CDR3 has 15 residues. The chain's CDR3 is CSARDQGGSQETQYF. The CDR3 nucleotides read TGCAGTGCTAGAGATCAGGGGGGCAGTCAAGAGACCCAGTACTTC.

A note on this clonotype: Sequence at one end of the junction differs from germline and may be a read error. The V call is TRBV20-1, the J call TRBJ2-7; no clear D gene. Germline CDR1 and CDR2: DFQATT and SNEGSKA (reference sequence). CDR3 length equals 14 residues. CDR3 amino acids: CNAHRAGESYEQYF. The CDR3 DNA reads as TGCAATGCTCACCGGGCCGGAGAGAGCTACGAGCAGTACTTC.

The table lists this clonotype with many counts. This chain connects TRBV20-1 to TRBJ1-5; D remains unclear. CDR1 is DFQATT, CDR2 SNEGSKA, per germline (reference sequence). The CDR3 has 12 residues. CDR3 sequence: CSLGRVNQPQHF. The DNA for the CDR3 is TGCAGCCTTGGGAGGGTCAATCAGCCCCAGCATTTT.

In regard to this clonotype: Mismatch with germline at one junction end may stem from a read error. The chain couples TRBV12-3 or TRBV12-4 to TRBJ1-1, with 7 bases fitting TRBD1. CDR3 length: 14 amino acids. The CDR3 sequence: CASTTGEGWTEVFF. CDR3 DNA sequence: TGCGCCAGCACTACAGGGGAGGGCTGGACTGAAGTTTTCTTT.

The J gene is TRBJ1-3, the V gene TRBV5-1; 7 nucleotides align to TRBD1. V was clipped by 4 bases and J by 2 bases; unmatched bases: 6. The CDR3 is made up of 15 amino acids. CDR1 and CDR2 from the germline V gene are SGHRS and YFSETQ. The CDR3 protein is CASSPNGQAGNTIYF. Here the CDR3 DNA reads TGCGCCAGCAGCCCGAATGGACAGGCTGGAAACACCATATATTTT.

A remark on this clonotype: It may be a read error: a sequence one base away is much more abundant. The rearrangement joins TRBV4-1 to TRBJ1-2; 7 nucleotides align to TRBD1. The CDR3 length is 19 residues. Germline CDR1 MGHRA, CDR2 YSYEKL. The ends lost 3 bases at V and 6 bases at J; junction bases unmatched: 22. The CDR3 here is CASSHKTEGAARGGHGYTF. The CDR3 nucleotides are TGCGCCAGCAGCCATAAGACAGAGGGGGCCGCCAGGGGAGGACATGGCTACACCTTC.

This clonotype was recorded at least ten times. This chain uses TRBV29-1 with TRBJ2-3; no clear D. V lost 8 bases to trimming and J lost 2 bases, with 11 bases between them. The CDR3 contains 12 residues. Germline V CDR1 and CDR2: SQVTM, ANQGSEA. The CDR3 DNA sequence: TGCAGCATAAGGGTTTTCACAGATACGCAGTATTTT. As protein: CSIRVFTDTQYF.

Concerning this clonotype: Compared with germline, one end of the junction differs, possibly owing to a read error. V and J are TRBV11-2 and TRBJ1-5; 7 bases match TRBD1. This CDR3 is 15 amino acids long. Germline lookup yields CDR1 SGHAT and CDR2 FQNNGV. The CDR3 nucleotides are TGTGCCAGCAGCCTAGACAGGGCTAGCAATCAGCCCCAACATTTT. Its translation is CASSLDRASNQPQHF.

The genes are TRBV11-2 and TRBJ2-1, with a tentative D call TRBD1 (6 bases). The length of the CDR3 is 13 residues. Germline CDR1 reads SGHAT; CDR2 reads FQNNGV. Trimming left V 9 bases short and J 10 bases short, with 19 bases between. The CDR3 DNA reads as TGTGCCAGTAGCGACTATACAGGGCACGAGCAGTTCTTC. Encoded protein: CASSDYTGHEQFF.

The V and J genes are TRBV6-1 and TRBJ2-1, with 7 positions matching TRBD1. Germline-derived CDR1 and CDR2 are MNHNS and SASEGT. Trimming cost V 2 bases and J 12 bases; bases outside gene matches: 19. CDR3 size: 17 residues. The chain's CDR3 is CASSERVGGRGPESQFF. DNA for the CDR3: TGTGCCAGCAGTGAACGGGTCGGTGGAAGGGGGCCTGAGTCGCAGTTCTTC.

The chain is built from TRBV5-4 and TRBJ2-4, with D tentatively TRBD1 (7 bases). The germline V gene encodes CDR1 SGHNT and CDR2 YYREEE (reference sequence). This CDR3 region has 15 residues. Trimming cost V 4 bases and J 8 bases, with 19 bases left between them. In DNA form, the CDR3 reads TGTGCCAGCAGCAGAAAACAGGGGCCGGGGGACATTCAGTACTTC. Translation gives CASSRKQGPGDIQYF.

This clonotype was seen a single time. At one end, the junction sequence differs from germline, possibly due to a read error. The V and J genes are TRBV11-1 and TRBJ2-1; a possible D gene is TRBD2 (6 bases). The germline CDR1 and CDR2 sequences are SGHAT and FQDESV (reference sequence). CDR3 length equals 15 residues. The CDR3: CASVSLWGERNEHFF. CDR3 nucleotides: TGTGCCAGCGTCTCTTTATGGGGGGAGAGAAATGAGCATTTCTTC.

This clonotype was seen a single time. The chain has TRBV20-1 and TRBJ2-3; TRBD2 might be the D (5 bases). There are 13 residues in the CDR3. Germline lookup yields CDR1 DFQATT and CDR2 SNEGSKA (reference sequence). Deletions cut 1 base from V and 12 bases from J, with 17 bases between. CDR3 amino acids: CSARGGESATQYF. As DNA, the CDR3 is TGCAGTGCTAGAGGGGGAGAAAGTGCTACACAGTATTTT.

This clonotype occurred once. One junction end disagrees with the germline gene, perhaps due to a read error. J is TRBJ2-2 and V is TRBV4-2, with 10 positions matching TRBD2. The germline gives CDR1 LGHNA, CDR2 YNFKEQ. The CDR3 runs to 16 residues. Here the CDR3 reads CASSQDTSGNTVELFF. The CDR3 DNA reads TGTGCCAGCAGCCAAGATACTAGCGGGAACACCGTGGAGCTGTTTTTT.

Regarding this clonotype: A much larger clone differs from this one at a single base, so this may be a read error. CDR3: CSVGTGLNTEAVF. The DNA for the CDR3 is TGCAGCGTTGGGACAGGCTTGAACACTGAAGCTGTCTTT. The rearrangement links TRBV29-1 to TRBJ1-1; 7 nucleotides agree with TRBD1. Per germline, CDR1 SQVTM and CDR2 ANQGSEA. CDR3 length equals 13 residues.

The V call is TRBV6-1, the J call TRBJ1-2; D call uncertain. Trimming removed 8 bases at V and 6 bases at J, with 22 bases between. Per germline, CDR1 MNHNS and CDR2 SASEGT. The CDR3 has 15 residues. This CDR3 reads CASGGSGPSRDGYTF. CDR3 DNA sequence: TGTGCCAGCGGTGGCTCCGGACCCTCGCGGGATGGCTACACCTTC.

The rearrangement uses TRBV6-4 and TRBJ2-3; 9 bases align to TRBD2. The CDR3 is 15 residues long. V lost 5 bases, J lost 0 bases, and 3 bases stayed unmatched. CDR1 and CDR2 from the germline V gene are MRHNA and SNTAGT. The CDR3 reads CASSKSGGSTDTQYF. The DNA of the CDR3 is TGTGCCAGCAGTAAGAGCGGGGGGAGCACAGATACGCAGTATTTT.